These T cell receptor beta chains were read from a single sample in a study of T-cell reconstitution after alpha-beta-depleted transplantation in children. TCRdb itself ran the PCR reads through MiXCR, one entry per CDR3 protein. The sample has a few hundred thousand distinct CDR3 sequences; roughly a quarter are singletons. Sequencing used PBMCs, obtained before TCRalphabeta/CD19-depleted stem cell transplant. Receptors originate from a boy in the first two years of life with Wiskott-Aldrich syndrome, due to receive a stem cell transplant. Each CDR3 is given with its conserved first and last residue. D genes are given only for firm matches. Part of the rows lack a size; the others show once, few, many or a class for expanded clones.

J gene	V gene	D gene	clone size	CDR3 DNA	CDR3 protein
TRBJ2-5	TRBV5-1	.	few	TGCGCCAGCAGCTCCATTGGGACACCACCGGAGACCCAGTACTTC	CASSSIGTPPETQYF
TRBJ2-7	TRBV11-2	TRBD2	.	TGTGCCAGCAGCTTAGTGGGACCGGTAGCGGGAGTACCCTACGAGCAGTACTTC	CASSLVGPVAGVPYEQYF
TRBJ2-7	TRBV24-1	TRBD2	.	TGTGCCACCAGTGACCCACTTGCGGGAGGCGAGCAGTACTTC	CATSDPLAGGEQYF
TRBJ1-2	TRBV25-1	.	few	TGTGCCAGCAGGTCCGGAGGATTCAACTATGGCTACACCTTC	CASRSGGFNYGYTF
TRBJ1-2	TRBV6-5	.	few	TGTGCCAGCAGTTACTCTGCAGGGGCCGTCTATGGCTACACCTTC	CASSYSAGAVYGYTF
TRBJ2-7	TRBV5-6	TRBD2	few	TGTGCCAGCAGCTTAAGGCGGGGGGGCTACGAGCAGTACTTC	CASSLRRGGYEQYF
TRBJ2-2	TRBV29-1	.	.	TGCAGCGTTGAGGCTCGTAAAGGGGAGCTGTTTTTT	CSVEARKGELFF
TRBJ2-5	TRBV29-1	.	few	TGCAGCGTTGCTTCAGGGAGGTTGCAAGAGACCCAGTACTTC	CSVASGRLQETQYF
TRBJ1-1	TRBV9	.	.	TGTGCCAGCAGCGCGAGGGTCCGCACTGAAGCTTTCTTT	CASSARVRTEAFF
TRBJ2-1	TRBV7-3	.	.	TGTGCCAGCAACTACACGAATGAGCAGTTCTTC	CASNYTNEQFF
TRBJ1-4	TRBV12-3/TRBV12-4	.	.	TGTGCCAGCAGTGGCCGCCTCGGTGAAAAACTGTTTTTT	CASSGRLGEKLFF
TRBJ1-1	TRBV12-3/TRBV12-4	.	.	TGTGCCAGCACGTCCGGGACTATGGGCACTGAAGCTTTCTTT	CASTSGTMGTEAFF
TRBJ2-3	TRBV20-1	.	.	TGCAGTGCTAGTCGGGGGGCCGGAGATACGCAGTATTTT	CSASRGAGDTQYF
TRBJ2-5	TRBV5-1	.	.	TGCGCCAGCAGCAGGGCCCCGGGATCACAAGAGACCCAGTACTTC	CASSRAPGSQETQYF
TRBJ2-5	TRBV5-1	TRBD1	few	TGCGCCAGCAGCTCCCCGGACAGGGGTTTTCCCCAGACCCAGTACTTC	CASSSPDRGFPQTQYF
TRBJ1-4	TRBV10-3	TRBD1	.	TGTGCCATTCCCTCCGGGACAGGGGATGAAAAACTGTTTTTT	CAIPSGTGDEKLFF
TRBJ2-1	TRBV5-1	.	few	TGCGCCAGCAGCCTGCTGGACAGCAGCTCCTACAATGAGCAGTTCTTC	CASSLLDSSSYNEQFF
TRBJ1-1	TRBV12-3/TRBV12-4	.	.	TGTGCCAGCAGTTTAAATTTTGGCACTGAAGCTTTCTTT	CASSLNFGTEAFF
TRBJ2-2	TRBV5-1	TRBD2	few	TGCGCCAGCAGATTCGGACTAGCGGGGGCCGGGGAGCTGTTTTTT	CASRFGLAGAGELFF
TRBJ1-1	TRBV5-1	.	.	TGCGCCAGCAGCTCGGAAGGACTGCTCACTGAAGCTTTCTTT	CASSSEGLLTEAFF
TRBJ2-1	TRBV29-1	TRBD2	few	TGCAGTGCGCAGACTAGCGGGAGTAGTAGTGAGCAGTTCTTC	CSAQTSGSSSEQFF
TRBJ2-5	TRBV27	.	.	TGTGCCAGCAGTTTCGGTGCCTCCCTAGGGGAGACCCAGTACTTC	CASSFGASLGETQYF
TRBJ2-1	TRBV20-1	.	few	TGCAGTGCTGTAAGACTAGCCTACAATGAGCAGTTCTTC	CSAVRLAYNEQFF
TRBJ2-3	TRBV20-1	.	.	TGCAGTGCCGGGGGGCAGGGAGGAACAGATACGCAGTATTTT	CSAGGQGGTDTQYF
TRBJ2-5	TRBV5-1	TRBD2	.	TGCGCCAGCAGCACCGGGACTAGCGGGAAAGAGACCCAGTACTTC	CASSTGTSGKETQYF
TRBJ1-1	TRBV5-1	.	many	TGCGCCAGCAGGAAGAACACTGAAGCTTTCTTT	CASRKNTEAFF
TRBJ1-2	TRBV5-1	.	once	TGCGCCAGCAGCTTTACAGGGAATATATATGGCTACACCTTC	CASSFTGNIYGYTF
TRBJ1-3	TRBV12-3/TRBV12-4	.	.	TGTTCCAGCAGTGTAACAGTCAACTCTGGAAACACCATATATTTT	CSSSVTVNSGNTIYF
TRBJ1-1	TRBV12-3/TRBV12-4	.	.	TGTGCCAGCAGTTTGTATGAGGGCTCTGAAGCTTTCTTT	CASSLYEGSEAFF
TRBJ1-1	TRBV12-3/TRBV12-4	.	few	TGTGCCAGCAGTTTATATCCCGCTGTTGGGAACACTGAAGCTTTCTTT	CASSLYPAVGNTEAFF
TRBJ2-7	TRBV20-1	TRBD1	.	TGCAGTGCTCGCGACCTGACAGGGGGCGACGAGCAGTACTTC	CSARDLTGGDEQYF
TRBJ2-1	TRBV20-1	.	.	TGCAGTGCTAGTGTACTGCTCTTCTACAATGAGCAGTTCTTC	CSASVLLFYNEQFF
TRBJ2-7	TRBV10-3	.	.	TGTGCCATCCGGCGACTAGAGGGCTACGAGCAGTACTTC	CAIRRLEGYEQYF
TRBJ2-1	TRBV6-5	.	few	TGTGCCAGCAGTTACTCAGGGGCCAATGAGCAGTTCTTC	CASSYSGANEQFF
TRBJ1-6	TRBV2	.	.	TGTGCCAGCAGTGACAGGGCGTATAATTCACCCCTCCACTTT	CASSDRAYNSPLHF
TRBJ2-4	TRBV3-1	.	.	TGTGCCAGCAGCCAGAACGCAGTGGCCAAAAACATTCAGTACTTC	CASSQNAVAKNIQYF
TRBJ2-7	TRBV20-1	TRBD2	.	TGCAGTGCTAGAGATCGGTCTAGCGGGGTCTACGAGCAGTACTTC	CSARDRSSGVYEQYF
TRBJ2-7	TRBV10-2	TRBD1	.	TGCGCCAGCAGTGCTAAGGACAGGCCCACCTACGAGCAGTACTTC	CASSAKDRPTYEQYF
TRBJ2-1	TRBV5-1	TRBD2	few	TGCGCCAGCAGCCTCATGCTAGCGGGAGTCTACAATGAGCAGTTCTTC	CASSLMLAGVYNEQFF
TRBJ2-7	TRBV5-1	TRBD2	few	TGCGCCAGCTCTGCTAGCGGGTTTTACGAGCAGTACTTC	CASSASGFYEQYF
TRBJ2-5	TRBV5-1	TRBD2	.	TGCGCCAGCAGCGGCGCGACTAGCGGGAGTCAAACCGTCGAGACCCAGTACTTC	CASSGATSGSQTVETQYF
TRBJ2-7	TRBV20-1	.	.	TGCAGTGCTCAGCGGGCAACCTCAGGTTACTACGAGCAGTACTTC	CSAQRATSGYYEQYF
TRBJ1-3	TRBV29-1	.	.	TGCAGCGTTTCTAATCGAGGACAACCAAACACCATATATTTT	CSVSNRGQPNTIYF
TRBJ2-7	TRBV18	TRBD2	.	TGTGCCAGCTCACCGAACGCCGGACTAGCTGGCTACGAGCAGTACTTC	CASSPNAGLAGYEQYF
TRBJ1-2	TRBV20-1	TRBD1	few	TGCAGTGCTGGGGACAGTCGTAACTATGGCTACACCTTC	CSAGDSRNYGYTF
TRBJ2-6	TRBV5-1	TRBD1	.	TGCGCCAGCAGCTTGGGGGACAGGGGCAGGTCTGGGGCCAACGTCCTGACTTTC	CASSLGDRGRSGANVLTF
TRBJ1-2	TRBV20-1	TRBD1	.	TGCAGTGCTAGCCGGGACAGGGGGTACTATGGCTACACCTTC	CSASRDRGYYGYTF
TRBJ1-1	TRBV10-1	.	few	TGCGCCAGCAGTTCAAGCACTGAAGCTTTCTTT	CASSSSTEAFF
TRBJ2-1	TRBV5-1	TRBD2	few	TGCGCCAGCAGCCGACCGGGACTAGCGGGAGGCGACAATGAGCAGTTCTTC	CASSRPGLAGGDNEQFF
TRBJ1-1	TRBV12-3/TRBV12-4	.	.	TGTGCCAGCAGTTCACTCGGGGGAGGCACTGAAGCTTTCTTT	CASSSLGGGTEAFF
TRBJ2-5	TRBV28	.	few	TGTGCCAGCAGTTTACGAGCAGGGCGGGACCGGGAGAGAGAGACCCAGTACTTC	CASSLRAGRDRERETQYF
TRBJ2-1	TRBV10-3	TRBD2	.	TGTGCCATCGGGACTAGCGGTAACAATGAGCAGTTCTTC	CAIGTSGNNEQFF
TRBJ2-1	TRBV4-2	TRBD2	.	TGTGCCAGCAGCCAAGAATTTTCTGGCGGGAGGGCTTACAATGAGCAGTTCTTC	CASSQEFSGGRAYNEQFF
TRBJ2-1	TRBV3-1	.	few	TGTGCCAGCAGTCGCCCGGGAACCATTTACAATGAGCAGTTCTTC	CASSRPGTIYNEQFF